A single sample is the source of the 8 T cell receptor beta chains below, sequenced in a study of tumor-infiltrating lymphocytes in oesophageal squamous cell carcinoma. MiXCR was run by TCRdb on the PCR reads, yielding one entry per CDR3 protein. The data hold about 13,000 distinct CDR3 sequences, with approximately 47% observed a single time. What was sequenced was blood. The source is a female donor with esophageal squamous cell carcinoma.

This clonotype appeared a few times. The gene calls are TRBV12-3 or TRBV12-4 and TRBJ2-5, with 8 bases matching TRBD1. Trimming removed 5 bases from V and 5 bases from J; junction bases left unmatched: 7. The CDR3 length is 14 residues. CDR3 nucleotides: TGTGCCAGCAGTCGGACAGGGTTAGGCGAGACCCAGTACTTC. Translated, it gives CASSRTGLGETQYF.

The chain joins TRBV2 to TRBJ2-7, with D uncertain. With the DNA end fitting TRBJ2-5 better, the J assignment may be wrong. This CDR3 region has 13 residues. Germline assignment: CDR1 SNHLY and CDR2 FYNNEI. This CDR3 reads CASRAGPGQTQYF. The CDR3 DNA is TGTGCCAGCAGAGCCGGACCCGGCCAGACCCAGTACTTC.

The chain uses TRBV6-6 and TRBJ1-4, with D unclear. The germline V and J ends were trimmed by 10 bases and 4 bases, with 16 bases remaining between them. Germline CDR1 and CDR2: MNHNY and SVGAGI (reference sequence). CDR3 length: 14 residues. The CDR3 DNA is TGTGCCACTAGTAGGAGCAGAAGTAATGAAAAACTGTTTTTT. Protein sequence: CATSRSRSNEKLFF.

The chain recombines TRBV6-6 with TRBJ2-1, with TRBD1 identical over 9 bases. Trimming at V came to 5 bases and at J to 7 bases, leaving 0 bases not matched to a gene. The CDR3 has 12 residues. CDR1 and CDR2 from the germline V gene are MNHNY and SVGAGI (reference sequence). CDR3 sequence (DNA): TGTGCCAGCAGTGGACAGGGGAATGAGCAGTTCTTC. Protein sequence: CASSGQGNEQFF.

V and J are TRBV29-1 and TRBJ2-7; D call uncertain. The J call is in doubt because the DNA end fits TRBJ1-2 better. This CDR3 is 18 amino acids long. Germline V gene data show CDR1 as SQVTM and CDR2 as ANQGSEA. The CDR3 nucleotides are TGCAGCGTTGAAGAAACAAGTCCGCGACAACGTTATAACTATGGCTACACCTTC. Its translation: CSVEETSPRQRYNYGYTF.

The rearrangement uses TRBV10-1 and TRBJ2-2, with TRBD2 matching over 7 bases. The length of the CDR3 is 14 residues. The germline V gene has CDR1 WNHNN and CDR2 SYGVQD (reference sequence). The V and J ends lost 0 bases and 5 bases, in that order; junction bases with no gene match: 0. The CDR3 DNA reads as TGCGCCAGCAGTGAGTCGGGAGGGACCGGGGAGCTGTTTTTT. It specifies CASSESGGTGELFF.

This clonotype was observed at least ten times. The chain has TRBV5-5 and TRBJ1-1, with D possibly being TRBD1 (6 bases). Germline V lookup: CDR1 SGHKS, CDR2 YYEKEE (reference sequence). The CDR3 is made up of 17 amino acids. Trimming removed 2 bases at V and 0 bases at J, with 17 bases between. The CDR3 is CASSLRGGGTLNTEAFF. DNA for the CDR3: TGTGCCAGCAGCTTAAGAGGGGGAGGAACTTTGAACACTGAAGCTTTCTTT.

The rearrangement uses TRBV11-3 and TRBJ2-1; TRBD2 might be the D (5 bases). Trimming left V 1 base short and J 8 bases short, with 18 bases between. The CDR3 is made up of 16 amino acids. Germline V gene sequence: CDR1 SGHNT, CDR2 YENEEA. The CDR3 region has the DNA TGTGCCAGCAGCTTAGGGGTGGAGGCCCGAGCGGATGAGCAGTTCTTC. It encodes CASSLGVEARADEQFF.